The 3 T cell receptor beta chains below were found in one sample sequenced in a study of Graves' ophthalmopathy and Graves' hyperthyroidism. The study amplified TCR beta CDR3 regions using RNA transcripts. HTBI primers served in a first-round RT-PCR, which a second-round multiplex PCR followed. TCRdb ran MiXCR on the multiplex PCR reads and lists one entry per CDR3 protein. The sample lists about 370,000 distinct CDR3 sequences, roughly 17% occurring once. Sequenced: peripheral blood. These receptors all stem from an adult woman with stable Graves' hyperthyroidism.

At least ten counts were recorded for this clonotype. V and J are TRBV19 and TRBJ2-7, with TRBD2 as a possible D gene (5 bases). CDR1 and CDR2 (germline): LNHDA, SQIVND (reference sequence). The length of the CDR3 is 15 residues. Trimming cost V 3 bases and J 3 bases, with 15 bases left between them. The CDR3 spells CASSIYEGSGYEQYF. The CDR3 DNA reads as TGTGCCAGTAGTATCTATGAGGGATCCGGCTACGAGCAGTACTTC.

This clonotype came up a few times. The rearrangement links TRBV5-5 to TRBJ2-2; TRBD1 is a possible D gene (6 bases). V was cut by 0 bases and J by 6 bases, with 9 bases left in between. Per germline, CDR1 SGHKS and CDR2 YYEKEE (reference sequence). This CDR3 comprises 14 residues. The chain's CDR3 is CASSLAGAAGELFF. CDR3 DNA sequence: TGTGCCAGCAGCTTGGCAGGGGCCGCCGGGGAGCTGTTTTTT.

In its sample, this clonotype was seen many times. V and J are TRBV20-1 and TRBJ2-7, with D perhaps matching TRBD1 (5 bases). The length of the CDR3 is 12 residues. Trimming stripped 6 bases from V and 3 bases from J, with 12 bases between. From germline, CDR1 is DFQATT and CDR2 SNEGSKA (reference sequence). This CDR3 is CSATQGSYEQYF. In DNA, the CDR3 is TGCAGTGCAACCCAGGGAAGCTACGAGCAGTACTTC.